The 2 T cell receptor beta chains below come from one sample, sequenced in a study of patients and donors after allogeneic stem cell transplantation. TCRdb re-analysed the RT-PCR reads in MiXCR, keeping a single row per CDR3 protein. The sample lists roughly 12,000 distinct CDR3 sequences; around 27% were seen once. The sample was blood, either unsorted or a sorted T cell fraction (not recorded which). The receptors derive from a human donor who was either an allogeneic HSCT recipient or a stem cell or donor lymphocyte infusion donor (not recorded which). It is not recorded whose cells these are; they may come from a transplant donor.

CDR3 sequence (DNA): TGCGCCAGCAGCGTCAGGTCTACCTCTGGAAACACCATATATTTT. Residues: CASSVRSTSGNTIYF. This chain connects TRBV4-3 to TRBJ1-3; unclear D gene. Germline V gene sequence: CDR1 LGHNA, CDR2 YSLEER. Trimming shortened V by 5 bases and J by 0 bases, and 11 bases separated the two germline ends. This CDR3 has 15 residues.

This clonotype has only a few counts. The J gene is TRBJ2-7, the V gene TRBV28; D not resolved. The CDR3 spans 11 residues. The germline V and J ends were trimmed by 5 bases and 3 bases, with 5 bases remaining between them. Germline loops: CDR1 MDHEN, CDR2 SYDVKM. CDR3 region: CASSTNYEQYF. The CDR3 coding sequence is TGTGCCAGCAGTACCAACTACGAGCAGTACTTC.